The next 4 T cell receptor beta chains were all read from a single sample in a study of shared clonotypes between healthy human individuals. CD45RO-negative, CCR7-selected cells formed the naive CD8 fraction, which excluded terminally differentiated effector memory CD45RA+ cells. Using immunoSEQ multiplex PCR, the repertoire was profiled, and TCRdb retains in-frame clones only, with some absent. This sample has more than 2 million clones; approximately 92% occur once, and the top ten carry approximately 1.7%. Sequencing was done on a sample of naive CD8+ T cells from PBMCs. The source is a man aged 18 to 30 in good health. Some clones in this sample may be carry-over from other donors' samples.

V gene TRBV19 combines with J gene TRBJ2-1, with D possibly being TRBD1 (6 bases). The CDR3 consists of 15 residues. Germline V gene lookup returns CDR1 LNHDA and CDR2 SQIVND (reference sequence). Between the trimmed V and J ends, which lost 5 bases and 0 bases, there was a span of 11 bases. The CDR3 bases are TGTGCCAGTAGTGTAACAGGGTTCTCCTACAATGAGCAGTTCTTC. Amino acids: CASSVTGFSYNEQFF.

The genes are TRBV4-2 and TRBJ2-2, with 9 bases aligning to TRBD2. Germline trimming cut 0 bases from V and 2 bases from J; bases unmatched to any gene: 4. Per germline, CDR1 LGHNA and CDR2 YNFKEQ. The CDR3 consists of 17 residues. The CDR3 nucleotides read TGTGCCAGCAGCCAAGATTGGCGGGAGGGAAACACCGGGGAGCTGTTTTTT. The encoded protein is CASSQDWREGNTGELFF.

V is TRBV5-8 and J is TRBJ2-2, with 9 bases fitting TRBD2. Germline CDR1 is SGHTS and CDR2 is YDEGEE. V lost 1 base to trimming and J lost 6 bases; unmatched junction nucleotides: 13. This CDR3 is built from 18 residues. In nucleotides, the CDR3 is TGTGCCAGCAGCTTGAGCCGGCGGGAGGGCCGAAGGGCCGGGGAGCTGTTTTTT. It is translated as CASSLSRREGRRAGELFF.

The rearrangement joins TRBV30 to TRBJ2-7; D is undetermined. CDR3 length: 15 amino acids. CDR1 is GTSNPN, CDR2 SVGIG, per germline (reference sequence). Trimming shortened V by 0 bases and J by 4 bases, and 16 bases separated the two germline ends. The CDR3 region has the DNA TGTGCCTGGAGTGTAATAAGCCAAGGCCGGTACGAGCAGTACTTC. It encodes CAWSVISQGRYEQYF. The full variable domain, its missing parts supplied by reference TRBV30 and TRBJ2-7, is SQTIHQWPATLVQPVGSPLSLECTVEGTSNPNLYWYRQAAGRGLQLLFYSVGIGQISSEVPQNLSASRPQDRQFILSSKKLLLSDSGFYLCAWSVISQGRYEQYFGPGTRLTVT.